Here is one TCR beta chain with its context. This table comes from immunoSEQ multiplex PCR, and its TCRdb copy is limited to in-frame clones, with some not included. The table has around 56,000 clones, 75% to 90% seen once; the top ten hold 0.38%. This entry comes from a study of T cell changes during pregnancy in multiple sclerosis. Germline CDR1 LGHNA, CDR2 YSLEER. This CDR3 is 19 amino acids long. The junction had 6 bases not matched to a gene; V was cut back by 1 base and J by 0 bases. The clonotype comes from a female donor with multiple sclerosis, enrolled in a pregnancy study. The sample was CD4+ T cells from peripheral blood mononuclear cells, taken in the third trimester of pregnancy. The rearrangement uses TRBV4-3 and TRBJ2-6, with 10 bases that match TRBD2. The CDR3 here is CASSQALAGANSGANVLTF. The CDR3 coding sequence is TGCGCCAGCAGCCAAGCCCTAGCGGGGGCGAACTCTGGGGCCAACGTCCTGACTTTC.